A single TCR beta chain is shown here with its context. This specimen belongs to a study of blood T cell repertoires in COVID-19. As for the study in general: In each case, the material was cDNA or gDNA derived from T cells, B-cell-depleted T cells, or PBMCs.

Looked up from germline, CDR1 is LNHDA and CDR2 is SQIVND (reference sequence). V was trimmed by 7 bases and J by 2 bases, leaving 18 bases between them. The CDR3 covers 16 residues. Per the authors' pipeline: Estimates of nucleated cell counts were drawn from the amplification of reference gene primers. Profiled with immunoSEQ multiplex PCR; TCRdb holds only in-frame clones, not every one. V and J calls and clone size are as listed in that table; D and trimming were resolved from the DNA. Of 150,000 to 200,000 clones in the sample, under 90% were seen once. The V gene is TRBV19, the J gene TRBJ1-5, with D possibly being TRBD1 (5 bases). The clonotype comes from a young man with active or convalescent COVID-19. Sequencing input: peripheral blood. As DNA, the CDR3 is TGTGCCAGTACCACAGACGGGGGGTGGGGCAATCAGCCCCAGCATTTT. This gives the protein CASTTDGGWGNQPQHF.